This T cell receptor beta chain emerged from a study of T cell responses to AZD1222 COVID-19 vaccine (dated by TCRdb to the early 2020s). Study-wide context: TCR sequencing covered 230 to 250 trial participants: 200 to 210 given two doses of AZD1222 and 26 given two doses of MenACWY control vaccine. Trial participants were enrolled by age into subgroups of 18-55, 56-69 and 70-plus years, and around 140, 26 and 57 TCR-sequenced participants, respectively, were included in these subgroups. Study-level results and caveats: Epitopes outside the regions mutated in the B.1.351 and B.1.1.7 variants were reportedly recognized by nearly half of the unique spike-specific TCRs. The whole spike protein was spanned by vaccine-associated CD4 TCRs, and dominant responses were seen in regions 160-218 and 743-854. Because no day 14 peak-response samples were available, repertoires were characterized only after the peak T cell response. In the small 56-69-year group, the increase in depth fell short of significance, most likely because of low power. Conclusions about previously exposed vaccinees were limited because only a handful of AZD1222 recipients were SARS-CoV-2 seropositive at baseline. Participants were mostly white British, with more females than males. The authors suggested clonal diversity may have been underestimated. After two AZD1222 doses, spike-specific TCR breadth and depth were significantly higher than at day 0 and than in MenACWY recipients.

The CDR3 regions of human TCRbeta chains were subjected to immunosequencing. Concerning the study's data processing: TCRs in the repertoires were compared against a reference library of SARS-CoV-2-specific TCRs that had been generated with the MIRA antigen-specificity platform. Breadth meant the fraction of unique TCRs that were SARS-CoV-2-associated, whereas depth meant the fraction of total T cells that were SARS-CoV-2-associated. Using the MIRA data, every spike-specific TCR was mapped to the spike region that the TCR reacted to and assigned to either a CD4 or a CD8 class. Log10-transformed breadth and depth values were compared by one-way ANOVA with Sidak's multiple comparisons tests. Not all clones reach the TCRdb copy of this immuneACCESS table, which keeps in-frame sequences only. Checked studies attribute under half of the gap to unresolved V genes and leave the rest unexplained. V, J and clone size are those of that table, while D and trimming were read from the DNA. The sample has 130,000 or so clones on record, 85% to 90% of them singletons. Roughly 10% of the sample goes to the ten largest clones.

The germline V gene encodes CDR1 ENHRY and CDR2 SYGVKD. The CDR3 sequence holds 13 residues, the cysteine and phenylalanine included. Only the CDR3 DNA is retained, 39 bases long and in frame from the first base. V is pruned by 10 bases and J by 6 bases, leaving 10 bases of the junction without a gene match. Taken with the paper, the label for time point translates to: baseline before first vaccination. The treatment or condition label on this specimen signifies: meningococcal conjugate vaccine given as trial control. Vaccinee samples were obtained from the UK trials COV001 and COV002, which included a single-blind randomized controlled phase 2/3 trial of AZD1222 (ChAdOx1 nCoV-19) in healthy adults. For TCRbeta chain sequencing, PBMC samples from trial participants were taken at day 0 and at day 28 after the second dose. As concerns this clone: No cognate antigen has been identified for it. No clone much larger than this one lies a single base away; base qualities are absent.

The sample was peripheral blood, taken on day 0 of MenACWY control vaccination. The receptor was isolated from an adult in good health. The receptor chain draws on TRBV10-3 and TRBJ2-3, and 7 junction bases match TRBD2. The CDR3 in this case is CASKERDLDTQYF. The nucleotides read TGTGCCAGCAAGGAGCGGGATTTGGATACGCAGTATTTT.